This T cell receptor beta chain was captured by sequencing in a study of shared clonotypes between healthy human individuals. Study observations and caveats: Generation of non-shared clonotypes was less probable than generation of clonotypes shared by all four donors.

CDR3 length equals 14 residues. Trimming cost V 4 bases and J 0 bases, with 8 bases left between them. The germline CDR1 and CDR2 sequences are MGHDK and SYGVNS. Deep was the level used in running the assay. Profiled with immunoSEQ multiplex PCR; TCRdb holds only in-frame clones, not every one. The sample contains 740,000 or so clones, more than 70% of which appear only once. On this clone: The target antigen is unknown. Other DNA sequences from this sample encode an identical CDR3 as well.

The chain combines TRBV25-1 with TRBJ2-3, with a weak D call TRBD1 (5 bases). Sequenced input: memory CD4+ T cells sorted from blood. Regarding subset: CD45RA-negative fraction. The TCR originated in a woman in her thirties in good health. The DNA of the CDR3 is TGTGCCAGCAGTGTTCAGGGCAGCACAGATACGCAGTATTTT. It yields the protein CASSVQGSTDTQYF.